A single sample is the source of the 9 T cell receptor beta chains below, sequenced in a study of blood T cell repertoires in COVID-19. TCRdb keeps only in-frame clones here, not all; method: immunoSEQ multiplex PCR. This sample yields 130,000 to 150,000 clones, of which roughly 83% are seen a single time; 7% to 10% belongs to the top ten. The sequenced material came from PBMCs or T cells enriched from blood (not recorded which). All receptors come from a man in his fifties or sixties who had recovered from COVID-19.

This chain joins TRBV7-8 and TRBJ1-4; 9 nucleotides line up with TRBD1. Germline-derived CDR1 and CDR2 are SGHVS and FQNEAQ. The CDR3 has 14 amino acids. After removal of 5 bases from V and 10 bases from J, the junction contained 8 bases not matched to a gene. The CDR3 sequence: CASSQQGARGKLFF. The CDR3 DNA sequence: TGTGCCAGCAGCCAACAGGGGGCGCGGGGAAAACTGTTTTTT.

The V call is TRBV28, the J call TRBJ1-1; no reliable D call. Per germline, CDR1 MDHEN and CDR2 SYDVKM. The length of the CDR3 is 13 residues. Trimming cost V 3 bases and J 6 bases, with 11 bases left between them. The CDR3 DNA reads TGTGCCAGCAGTTTCGCGGGCTCGGCTGAAGCTTTCTTT. It yields the protein CASSFAGSAEAFF.

This clone was picked up one time. The chain recombines TRBV29-1 with TRBJ2-2, with 11 bases fitting TRBD2. V shed 6 bases, J shed 4 bases, and the junction held 7 bases outside the gene matches. The CDR3 spans 15 residues. Germline V lookup: CDR1 SQVTM, CDR2 ANQGSEA. The CDR3 is CSVGGLADITGELFF. CDR3 nucleotides: TGCAGCGTCGGGGGACTAGCGGACATCACCGGGGAGCTGTTTTTT.

This rearrangement joins TRBV14 to TRBJ2-1, with 7 bases that match TRBD2. V was pared by 1 base and J by 7 bases, with 7 bases of the junction left unmatched. CDR1 SGHDN and CDR2 FVKESK come from the germline V gene. There are 15 residues in the CDR3. Here the CDR3 DNA reads TGTGCCAGCAGCCAAGGGGGGGACTATGAGAATGAGCAGTTCTTC. This gives the protein CASSQGGDYENEQFF.

This clone was seen only a few times. The chain is built from TRBV12-3 or TRBV12-4 and TRBJ1-6, with a weak D call TRBD1 (5 bases). The CDR3 totals 13 residues. Trimming stripped 1 base from V and 8 bases from J, with 6 bases between. The CDR3 region is CASSLGGDSPLHF. In DNA form, the CDR3 reads TGTGCCAGCAGTTTAGGGGGGGATTCACCCCTCCACTTT.

V usage is TRBV19 and J usage is TRBJ1-2; 9 nucleotides line up with TRBD1. Germline V gene data show CDR1 as LNHDA and CDR2 as SQIVND (reference sequence). The junction had 4 bases not matched to a gene; V was cut back by 7 bases and J by 4 bases. The CDR3 extends over 13 amino acids. The CDR3 coding sequence is TGTGCCAGTACCGTGACAGGGGGCTATGGCTACACCTTC. It yields the protein CASTVTGGYGYTF.

The J gene is TRBJ1-2, the V gene TRBV6-5; 7 bases are a match to TRBD1. Germline CDR1 is MNHEY and CDR2 is SVGAGI. With 6 bases clipped from V and 6 bases from J, the junction kept 7 bases outside the gene matches. This CDR3 region has 13 residues. The CDR3 spells CASRMTGFNGYTF. Written as DNA, the CDR3 is TGTGCCAGCAGAATGACAGGGTTTAATGGCTACACCTTC.

J is TRBJ2-1 and V is TRBV7-3; a weak D match, TRBD1 (5 bases). The germline CDR1 and CDR2 sequences are SGHTA and FQGTGA. The CDR3 is 13 residues long. V was trimmed by 5 bases and J by 9 bases, leaving 14 bases between them. The chain's CDR3 is CASSTHLGVEQFF. In DNA form, the CDR3 reads TGTGCCAGCAGCACCCACCTAGGGGTTGAGCAGTTCTTC.

The chain links TRBV5-6 to TRBJ2-3; tentative D call: TRBD2 (5 bases). Germline-derived CDR1 and CDR2 are SGHDT and YYEEEE. This CDR3 is 14 amino acids long. Deletions cut 3 bases from V and 5 bases from J, with 13 bases between. CDR3 residues: CASSSGGGIDTQYF. The DNA for the CDR3 is TGTGCCAGCAGCTCTGGTGGAGGTATAGATACGCAGTATTTT. The full variable domain, in which reference TRBV5-6 and TRBJ2-3 provide the parts outside the CDR3, is DAGVTQSPTHLIKTRGQQVTLRCSPKSGHDTVSWYQQALGQGPQFIFQYYEEEERQRGNFPDRFSGHQFPNYSSELNVNALLLGDSALYLCASSSGGGIDTQYFGPGTRLTVL.